This T cell receptor (beta chain) was identified in a study of blood T cells in healthy people across ages. Germline assignment: CDR1 MDHEN and CDR2 SYDVKM. Trimming cost V 3 bases and J 3 bases; bases outside gene matches: 11. This CDR3 region has 17 residues. This clonotype was seen only a few times. Primers used in a second PCR of about 7 to 12 cycles were a sample-barcoded 5' primer and a J-beta primer mix. TCRdb reprocessed the 5' RACE reads with MiXCR, giving one entry per CDR3 protein. The data show about 1.6 million distinct CDR3 sequences, with about 35% seen just once and around 11% held by the top ten.

The rearrangement joins TRBV28 to TRBJ2-7; 10 bases are shared with TRBD2. The source of this sequence is a woman in her thirties in good health. Sequencing was done on a sample of blood. The CDR3 coding sequence is TGTGCCAGCAGTTTCCCAACTTCTAGCGGGAGTGACTACGAGCAGTACTTC. It yields the protein CASSFPTSSGSDYEQYF.